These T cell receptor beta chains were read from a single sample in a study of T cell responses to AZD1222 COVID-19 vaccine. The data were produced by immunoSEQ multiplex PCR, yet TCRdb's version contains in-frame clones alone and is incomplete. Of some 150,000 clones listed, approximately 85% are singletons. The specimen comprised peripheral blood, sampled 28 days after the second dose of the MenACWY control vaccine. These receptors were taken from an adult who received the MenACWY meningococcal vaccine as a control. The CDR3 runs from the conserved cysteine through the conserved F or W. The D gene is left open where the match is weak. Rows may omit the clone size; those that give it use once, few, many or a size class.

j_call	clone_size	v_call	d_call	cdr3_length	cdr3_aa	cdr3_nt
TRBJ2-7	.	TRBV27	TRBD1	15	CASRQWDRSSYEQYF	TGTGCCAGCAGACAGTGGGACAGGAGCTCCTACGAGCAGTACTTC
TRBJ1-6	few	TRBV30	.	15	CAWSRPDTDNSPLHF	TGTGCCTGGAGTCGACCGGACACCGATAATTCACCCCTCCACTTT
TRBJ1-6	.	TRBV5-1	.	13	CASSLAGRSPLHF	TGCGCCAGCAGCTTGGCAGGGCGTTCACCCCTCCACTTT
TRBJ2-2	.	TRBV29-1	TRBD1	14	CSGTTGTDTGELFF	TGCAGCGGGACAACCGGGACAGATACCGGGGAGCTGTTTTTT
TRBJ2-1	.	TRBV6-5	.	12	CASSSRIGEQFF	TGTGCCAGCAGTTCCCGGATCGGTGAGCAGTTCTTC
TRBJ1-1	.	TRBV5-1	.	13	CASSLTQNTEAFF	TGCGCCAGCAGCTTGACCCAGAACACTGAAGCTTTCTTT
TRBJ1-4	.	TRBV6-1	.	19	CASSEAGGSFDRTNEKLFF	TGTGCCAGCAGTGAAGCAGGGGGATCCTTCGACAGAACTAATGAAAAACTGTTTTTT
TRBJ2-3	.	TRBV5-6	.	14	CASSSLRSADTQYF	TGTGCCAGCAGCTCTCTCCGTTCAGCAGATACGCAGTATTTT
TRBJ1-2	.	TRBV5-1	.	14	CASSPDVAASGYTF	TGCGCCAGCAGCCCGGATGTGGCAGCATCTGGCTACACCTTC
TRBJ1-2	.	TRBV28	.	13	CASSLQGGYGYTF	TGTGCCAGCAGTTTACAGGGTGGCTATGGCTACACCTTC
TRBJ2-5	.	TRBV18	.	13	CASSPPGRETQYF	TGTGCCAGCTCACCACCGGGGCGAGAGACCCAGTACTTC
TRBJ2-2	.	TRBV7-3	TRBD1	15	CASSRRQGGTGELFF	TGTGCCAGCAGTCGGAGACAGGGGGGAACCGGGGAGCTGTTTTTT
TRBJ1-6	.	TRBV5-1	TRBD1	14	CASSLGQGLSPLHF	TGCGCCAGCAGCTTGGGACAGGGTCTTTCACCCCTCCACTTT
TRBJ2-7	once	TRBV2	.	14	CASSRPLTGYEQYF	TGTGCCAGCAGCCGGCCCCTTACAGGGTACGAGCAGTACTTC
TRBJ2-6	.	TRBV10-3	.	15	CAISDREAGANVLTF	TGTGCCATCAGTGACAGGGAGGCTGGGGCCAACGTCCTGACTTTC
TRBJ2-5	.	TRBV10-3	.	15	CAIKLSLGTGETQYF	TGTGCCATCAAACTTTCTCTGGGGACGGGGGAGACCCAGTACTTC
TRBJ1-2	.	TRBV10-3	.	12	CAISGTAYGYTF	TGTGCCATCAGTGGGACAGCTTATGGCTACACCTTC
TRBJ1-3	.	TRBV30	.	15	CAWSVDLGGGNTIYF	TGTGCCTGGAGTGTTGATCTGGGAGGGGGAAACACCATATATTTT
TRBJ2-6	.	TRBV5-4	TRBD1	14	CASSFQGEANVLTF	TGTGCCAGCAGCTTTCAGGGGGAGGCCAACGTCCTGACTTTC
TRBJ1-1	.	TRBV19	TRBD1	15	CASSNNRGGNTEAFF	TGTGCCAGTAGTAACAACAGGGGAGGAAACACTGAAGCTTTCTTT
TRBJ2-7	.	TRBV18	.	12	CASSPDPYEQYF	TGTGCCAGCTCTCCGGACCCCTACGAGCAGTACTTC
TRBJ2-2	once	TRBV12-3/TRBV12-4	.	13	CASSDGQPGELFF	TGTGCCAGCAGCGACGGACAGCCCGGGGAGCTGTTTTTT
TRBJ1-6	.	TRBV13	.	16	CASSLGHPYETSPLHF	TGTGCCAGCAGCTTAGGGCACCCCTACGAGACGTCACCCCTCCACTTT
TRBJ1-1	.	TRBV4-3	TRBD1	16	CASSRTGGANWAEAFF	TGCGCCAGCAGCCGGACAGGGGGCGCAAATTGGGCTGAAGCTTTCTTT
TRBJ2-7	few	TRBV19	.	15	CASSMGRTAIYEQYF	TGTGCCAGTAGTATGGGCCGGACAGCGATCTACGAGCAGTACTTC
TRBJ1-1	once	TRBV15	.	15	CATSRDKGRVTEAFF	TGTGCCACCAGCAGAGATAAGGGCCGGGTTACTGAAGCTTTCTTT
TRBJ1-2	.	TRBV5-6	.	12	CASSLRRDGYTF	TGTGCCAGCAGCTTGCGACGGGATGGCTACACCTTC
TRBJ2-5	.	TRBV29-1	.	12	CSVVQTGETQYF	TGCAGCGTTGTACAAACGGGAGAGACCCAGTACTTC
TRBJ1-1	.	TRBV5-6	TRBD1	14	CASSLHRGSTEAFF	TGTGCCAGCAGCTTACACAGGGGTAGCACTGAAGCTTTCTTT
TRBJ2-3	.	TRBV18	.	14	CASSPYAGADTQYF	TGTGCCAGCTCACCATATGCCGGGGCAGATACGCAGTATTTT
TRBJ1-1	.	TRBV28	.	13	CASSSPTHTEAFF	TGTGCCAGCAGTTCCCCGACCCACACTGAAGCTTTCTTT
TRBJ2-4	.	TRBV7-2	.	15	CASRGGLRAKNIQYF	TGTGCCAGCAGGGGAGGCCTTCGGGCCAAAAACATTCAGTACTTC
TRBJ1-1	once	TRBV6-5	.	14	CASSETARNTEAFF	TGTGCCAGCAGCGAGACCGCAAGGAACACTGAAGCTTTCTTT
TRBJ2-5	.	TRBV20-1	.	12	CSAIDAQETQYF	TGCAGTGCTATTGACGCCCAAGAGACCCAGTACTTC
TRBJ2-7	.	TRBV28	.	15	CASSLWGERAYEQYF	TGTGCCAGCAGTTTGTGGGGGGAGCGCGCCTACGAGCAGTACTTC
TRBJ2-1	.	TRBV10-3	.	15	CAISEASGWANEQFF	TGTGCCATCAGTGAGGCGTCCGGTTGGGCGAATGAGCAGTTCTTC
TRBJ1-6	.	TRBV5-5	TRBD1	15	CASSLAGGGRSPLHF	TGTGCCAGCAGCTTGGCAGGGGGGGGACGTTCACCCCTCCACTTT
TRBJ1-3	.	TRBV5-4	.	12	CASSLTGGDIYF	TGTGCCAGCAGCTTGACTGGAGGTGACATATATTTT
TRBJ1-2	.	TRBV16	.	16	CASSPYPGAYLYGYTF	TGTGCCAGCAGCCCCTATCCGGGAGCTTACCTATATGGCTACACCTTC
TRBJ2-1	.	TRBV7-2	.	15	CASSFRGNSYNEQFF	TGTGCCAGCAGCTTCCGGGGCAACTCCTACAATGAGCAGTTCTTC
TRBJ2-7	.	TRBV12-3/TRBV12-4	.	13	CASSSSGSGEQYF	TGTGCCAGCAGTTCATCTGGGTCCGGGGAGCAGTACTTC
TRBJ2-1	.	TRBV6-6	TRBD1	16	CASSYSGTGGIDEQFF	TGTGCCAGCAGTTACTCCGGGACAGGGGGCATCGATGAGCAGTTCTTC
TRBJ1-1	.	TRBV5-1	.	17	CASTQKPSGLGGAEAFF	TGCGCCAGCACTCAAAAGCCTTCGGGGCTCGGGGGCGCTGAAGCTTTCTTT
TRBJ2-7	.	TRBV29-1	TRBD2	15	CSVEGGSGETYEQYF	TGCAGCGTTGAGGGGGGTAGCGGGGAGACCTACGAGCAGTACTTC
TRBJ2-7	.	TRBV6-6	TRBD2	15	CASSYASGRAYEQYF	TGTGCCAGCAGTTACGCTAGCGGGAGGGCCTACGAGCAGTACTTC
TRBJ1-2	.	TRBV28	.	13	CASKIRESYGYTF	TGTGCCAGCAAGATCAGGGAGTCCTATGGCTACACCTTC
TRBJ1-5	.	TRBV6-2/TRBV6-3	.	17	CASSKQRPTDSNQPQHF	TGTGCCAGCAGTAAACAGAGACCGACGGATAGCAATCAGCCCCAGCATTTT
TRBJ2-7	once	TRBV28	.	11	CASSWTYEQYF	TGTGCCAGCAGTTGGACCTACGAGCAGTACTTC
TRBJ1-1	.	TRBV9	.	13	CASSNTLNTEAFF	TGTGCCAGCAGCAATACCTTGAACACTGAAGCTTTCTTT
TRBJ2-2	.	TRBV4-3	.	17	CASSQGLLRSNTGELFF	TGCGCCAGCAGCCAAGGGTTGTTGAGGTCGAACACCGGGGAGCTGTTTTTT
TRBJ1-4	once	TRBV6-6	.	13	CASRTQPNEKLFF	TGTGCCAGCAGGACGCAACCTAATGAAAAACTGTTTTTT
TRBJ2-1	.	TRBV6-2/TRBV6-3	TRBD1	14	CASSLMGQGAEQFF	TGTGCCAGCAGTTTAATGGGACAGGGGGCTGAGCAGTTCTTC
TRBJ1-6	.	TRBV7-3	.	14	CASSQGRGNSPLHF	TGTGCCAGCAGTCAAGGCAGAGGGAATTCACCCCTCCACTTT